This passage covers 17 T cell receptor beta chains from one sample sequenced in a study of T cells in Graves' hyperthyroidism and ophthalmopathy. Amplification of TCR beta CDR3 regions used RNA as the template. First-round RT-PCR of the TCR CDR3 relied on the HTBI primer set. TCRdb re-derived calls from the multiplex PCR reads in MiXCR, one entry per CDR3 protein. The data show some 560,000 distinct CDR3 sequences, approximately 15% seen once. The sequencing sample was made of blood. These receptors were collected from a woman between 35 and 50 years old with Graves' hyperthyroidism.

This clonotype showed up just a few times. The CDR3 DNA reads as TGTGCCAGCAGGTCCCGGGGGACAGAAAATGAAAAACTGTTTTTT. Translation gives CASRSRGTENEKLFF. The V call is TRBV6-2 or TRBV6-3, the J call TRBJ1-4, with 7 bases lining up with TRBD1. Germline CDR1 reads MNHEY; CDR2 reads SVGEGT. V was clipped by 6 bases and J by 5 bases; unmatched bases: 9. The CDR3 length is 15 residues.

V and J are TRBV20-1 and TRBJ2-7; D possibly matches TRBD1 or TRBD2 (5 bases each). Germline CDR1 and CDR2: DFQATT and SNEGSKA (reference sequence). V gave up 6 bases and J gave up 1 base, with 13 bases separating them. This CDR3 is 13 amino acids long. The CDR3 region has the DNA TGCAGTGCAACACGGGACCGATCCTACGAGCAGTACTTC. Translating it yields CSATRDRSYEQYF.

This clonotype was detected ten times or more. J is TRBJ1-1 and V is TRBV6-5; D not certain. The CDR3 covers 13 residues. The V gene lost 0 bases and the J gene lost 4 bases, with 6 bases spanning the gap. Germline-derived CDR1 and CDR2 are MNHEY and SVGAGI. The CDR3 here is CASSYSGSTEAFF. CDR3 DNA sequence: TGTGCCAGCAGTTACTCGGGGAGCACTGAAGCTTTCTTT.

This clonotype was observed at least ten times. The chain couples TRBV15 to TRBJ2-3; 8 nucleotides match TRBD2. Germline CDR1 and CDR2: LNHNV and YYDKDF (reference sequence). CDR3 size: 14 residues. The trim removed 6 bases at V and 2 bases at J, leaving 4 bases unmatched. This CDR3 reads CATRPGRVTDTQYF. The CDR3 nucleotides are TGTGCCACCAGACCCGGGAGGGTCACAGATACGCAGTATTTT. Based on the CDR3 plus reference TRBV15 and TRBJ2-3, the full variable domain is DAMVIQNPRYQVTQFGKPVTLSCSQTLNHNVMYWYQQKSSQAPKLLFHYYDKDFNNEADTPDNFQSRRPNTSFCFLDIRSPGLGDTAMYLCATRPGRVTDTQYFGPGTRLTVL.

As for this clonotype: The conserved closing phenylalanine or tryptophan is absent in this CDR3, likely reflecting a read error. The chain has TRBV30 and TRBJ1-3; D not resolved. CDR3 size: 13 residues. From germline, CDR1 is GTSNPN and CDR2 SVGIG (reference sequence). Trimming took off 4 bases at V and 0 bases at J, with 7 bases between the two ends. The CDR3 loop reads CAWTSNSGNTIYL. The CDR3 coding sequence is TGTGCCTGGACCAGTAACTCTGGAAACACCATATATCTT.

The chain carries TRBV12-3 or TRBV12-4 and TRBJ1-1; D is perhaps TRBD1 (5 bases). The CDR3 loop spans 14 amino acids. Trimming took 2 bases from V and 5 from J, leaving 12 bases between them. CDR3 protein: CASSLKGRGTEAFF. The DNA of the CDR3 is TGTGCCAGCAGTTTAAAGGGGCGAGGAACTGAAGCTTTCTTT.

This clonotype has ten or more counts. The V gene is TRBV28, the J gene TRBJ2-7, with D hard to call. Per germline, CDR1 MDHEN and CDR2 SYDVKM. The CDR3 is 14 amino acids. V lost 3 bases and J lost 2, with 11 bases in between. CDR3 sequence (DNA): TGTGCCAGCAGTTTCCCCCAGCCGCCCTACGAGCAGTACTTC. This gives the protein CASSFPQPPYEQYF.

At least ten counts were recorded for this clonotype. J is TRBJ2-2 and V is TRBV20-1; 12 nucleotides align to TRBD2. The CDR3 sequence is 18 residues long. The V gene end was trimmed by 3 bases and the J gene end by 0 bases; junction bases not matched to a gene: 8. Per the germline V gene, CDR1 is DFQATT and CDR2 is SNEGSKA (reference sequence). CDR3 sequence: CSARLMTSGRANTGELFF. CDR3 nucleotides: TGCAGTGCTAGGTTGATGACTAGCGGGAGAGCGAACACCGGGGAGCTGTTTTTT.

This clonotype showed up many times. This rearrangement joins TRBV2 to TRBJ1-4; 9 bases are shared with TRBD1. Germline V gives CDR1 SNHLY, CDR2 FYNNEI. The CDR3 loop spans 15 amino acids. Trimming removed 4 bases from V and 10 bases from J; junction bases left unmatched: 10. CDR3 sequence: CASSGQQGAVGKLFF. CDR3 nucleotides: TGTGCCAGCAGTGGCCAACAGGGGGCAGTTGGAAAACTGTTTTTT.

In its sample, this clonotype was seen many times. This rearrangement joins TRBV27 to TRBJ1-1, with D possibly TRBD1 on 5 matching bases. The CDR3 is made up of 17 amino acids. Looked up from germline, CDR1 is MNHEY and CDR2 is SMNVEV (reference sequence). Trimming took 6 bases from V and 0 from J, leaving 20 bases between them. In nucleotides, the CDR3 is TGTGCCAGCAGGCCCTCAATTAGGGGTCTCATGAACACTGAAGCTTTCTTT. It is translated as CASRPSIRGLMNTEAFF.

At least ten counts were recorded for this clonotype. This rearrangement joins TRBV29-1 to TRBJ1-2; a possible D gene is TRBD1 (5 bases). The CDR3 length is 13 residues. Germline values: CDR1 SQVTM, CDR2 ANQGSEA. Trimming removed 6 bases from V and 4 bases from J, with 15 bases in between. CDR3 sequence (DNA): TGCAGCGTGGACCGGGGCTCCGGCTATGGCTACACCTTC. Protein sequence: CSVDRGSGYGYTF.

This clonotype was detected ten times or more. This chain links TRBV30 with TRBJ2-5; D not resolved. Germline V lookup: CDR1 GTSNPN, CDR2 SVGIG (reference sequence). This CDR3 region has 12 residues. Between the trimmed V and J ends, which lost 2 bases and 4 bases, there was a span of 8 bases. CDR3 sequence: CAWSTVRETQYF. In nucleotides, the CDR3 is TGTGCCTGGAGTACCGTAAGAGAGACCCAGTACTTC.

Comment on this clonotype: A much bigger clone sits one base away, suggesting this may be a read error. The chain carries TRBV7-9 and TRBJ2-1; TRBD2 aligns across 12 bases. The germline CDR1 and CDR2 sequences are SEHNR and FQNEAQ (reference sequence). CDR3 length equals 18 residues. CDR3 sequence (DNA): TGTGCCAGCAGCTTGGGACTAGCGGGCTCGTCCGACTACAATGGGCAGTTCTTC. Its translation: CASSLGLAGSSDYNGQFF.

This clonotype was seen a few times. This chain joins TRBV3-1 and TRBJ2-3; D not certain. The CDR3 consists of 14 residues. V lost 3 bases and J 4 bases, leaving 11 bases between the germline ends. Germline CDR1 reads LGHDT; CDR2 reads YNNKEL (reference sequence). Written as DNA, the CDR3 is TGTGCCAGCAGCCAGGTTAGAATCGCAGATACGCAGTATTTT. This codes for CASSQVRIADTQYF.

The J gene is TRBJ1-3, the V gene TRBV20-1; no clear D gene. From germline, CDR1 is DFQATT and CDR2 SNEGSKA (reference sequence). CDR3 length: 13 residues. The germline V and J ends were trimmed by 4 bases and 0 bases, with 7 bases remaining between them. CDR3 in amino acids: CSAILDSGNTIYF. CDR3 in DNA: TGCAGTGCTATATTAGACTCTGGAAACACCATATATTTT.

This clonotype has just a few counts. The chain recombines TRBV6-5 with TRBJ1-5; the match to TRBD1 covers 8 bases. V lost 1 base and J lost 3; bases outside the gene matches: 5. The CDR3 length is 16 residues. Germline V gene sequence: CDR1 MNHEY, CDR2 SVGAGI. The CDR3 bases are TGTGCCAGCAGTTACTTGGCAGGGGGCGTCAATCAGCCCCAGCATTTT. As protein: CASSYLAGGVNQPQHF.

The V and J genes are TRBV25-1 and TRBJ2-3, with no clear D. V gave up 2 bases and J gave up 0 bases, with 6 bases separating them. The germline gives CDR1 MGHDK, CDR2 SYGVNS. This CDR3 is built from 14 residues. CDR3 nucleotides: TGTGCCAGCAGTGAACAGGAGAGCACAGATACGCAGTATTTT. It codes for CASSEQESTDTQYF.